This T cell receptor (beta chain) was profiled in a study of blood T cells in healthy people across ages. Germline V lookup: CDR1 ENHRY, CDR2 SYGVKD. V lost 4 bases and J lost 0; bases outside the gene matches: 11. The CDR3 is 19 amino acids. Primers used in a second PCR of about 7 to 11 cycles were a sample-barcoded 5' primer and a J-beta primer mix. In TCRdb, the 5' RACE reads were re-called with MiXCR into one record per CDR3 protein. The data hold about 1.8 million distinct CDR3 sequences, with around 50% observed a single time. The sample comprised blood. This sequence was found in a woman aged 40 to 50 in good health. The chain joins TRBV10-3 to TRBJ2-1, with 11 bases fitting TRBD2. The CDR3 bases are TGTGCCATCAGTGGTACTAGCGGGGGTTTCACCGACTCCTACAATGAGCAGTTCTTC. Residues: CAISGTSGGFTDSYNEQFF.